This TCR beta chain was retrieved from a study of monozygotic twins with inflammatory bowel disease. Donors each contributed one blood sample measuring 2 to 2.5 ml. cDNA was made in eight separate reactions per sample. Through template switching, UMIs that included a 6-nucleotide sample barcode were added. TCRdb reprocessed the 5' RACE reads, with one entry per CDR3 protein and no DNA. The sample yields some 450,000 distinct CDR3 sequences, of which the top ten take up 2% to 3%. Findings of the study overall: TCRbeta inverse Simpson diversity was decreased in IBD patients versus healthy co-twins.

Comment on this clonotype: Its antigen is unidentified.

This TCR was recovered from a human donor with ulcerative colitis or Crohn's disease, or a healthy co-twin of an affected twin (not recorded which). The material sequenced was blood.

This chain's CDR3 is CASKNGYNEKLFF. The V gene is TRBV5-1, the J gene TRBJ1-4. The CDR3 is 13 residues long. Germline CDR1 and CDR2: SGHRS and YFSETQ.